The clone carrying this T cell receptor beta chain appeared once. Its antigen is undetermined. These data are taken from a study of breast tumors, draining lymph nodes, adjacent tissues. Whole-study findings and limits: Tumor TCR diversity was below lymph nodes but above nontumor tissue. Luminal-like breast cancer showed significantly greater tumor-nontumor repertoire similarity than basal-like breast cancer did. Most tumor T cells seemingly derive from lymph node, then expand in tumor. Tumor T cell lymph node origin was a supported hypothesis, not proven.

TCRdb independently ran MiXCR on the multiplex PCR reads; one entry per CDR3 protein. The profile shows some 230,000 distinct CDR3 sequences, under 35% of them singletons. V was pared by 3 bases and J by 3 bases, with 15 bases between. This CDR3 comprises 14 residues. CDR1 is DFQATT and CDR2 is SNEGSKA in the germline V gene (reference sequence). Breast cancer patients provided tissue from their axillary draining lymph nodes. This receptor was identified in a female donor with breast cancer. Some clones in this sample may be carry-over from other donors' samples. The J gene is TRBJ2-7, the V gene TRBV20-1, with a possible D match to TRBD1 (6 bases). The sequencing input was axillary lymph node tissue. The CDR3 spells CSARARQDGYEQYF. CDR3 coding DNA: TGCAGTGCTAGGGCGAGACAGGACGGCTACGAGCAGTACTTC.